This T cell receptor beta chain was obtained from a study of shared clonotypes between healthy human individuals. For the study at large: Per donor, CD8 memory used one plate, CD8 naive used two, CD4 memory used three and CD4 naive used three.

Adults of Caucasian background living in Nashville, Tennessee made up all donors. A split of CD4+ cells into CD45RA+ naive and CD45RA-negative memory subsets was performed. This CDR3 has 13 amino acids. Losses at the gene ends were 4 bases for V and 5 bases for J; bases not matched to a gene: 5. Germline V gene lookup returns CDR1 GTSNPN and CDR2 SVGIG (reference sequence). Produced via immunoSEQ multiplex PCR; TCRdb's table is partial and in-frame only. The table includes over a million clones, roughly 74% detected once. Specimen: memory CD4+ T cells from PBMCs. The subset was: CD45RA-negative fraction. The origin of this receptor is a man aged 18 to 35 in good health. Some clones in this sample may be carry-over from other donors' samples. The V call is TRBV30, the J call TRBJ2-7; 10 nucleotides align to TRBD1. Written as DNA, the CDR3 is TGTGCCTGGACGGGACAGGGGTTAAACGAGCAGTACTTC. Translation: CAWTGQGLNEQYF.